The next 2 T cell receptor beta chains were all read from a single sample in a study of shared clonotypes between healthy human individuals. Only in-frame clones appear in the TCRdb table, and some are missing; sequencing was by immunoSEQ multiplex PCR. Counted here are more than 2 million clones, around 95% occurring once; the ten biggest clones make up roughly 0.13%. The specimen sequenced was naive CD4+ T cells sorted from blood. Described subset: CD45RA+ positively selected. These receptor sequences come from a man younger than 30 in good health.

The chain combines TRBV30 with TRBJ2-1; 13 nucleotides line up with TRBD2. The CDR3 contains 17 residues. V lost 1 base and J lost 3; bases outside the gene matches: 6. Germline assignment: CDR1 GTSNPN and CDR2 SVGIG (reference sequence). CDR3 in DNA: TGTGCCTGGAGTGGGGACTGGACTAGCGGGAGCTACAATGAGCAGTTCTTC. Its protein is CAWSGDWTSGSYNEQFF.

The rearrangement joins TRBV7-9 to TRBJ1-1, with D uncertain. The CDR3 runs to 13 residues. CDR1 is SEHNR and CDR2 is FQNEAQ in the germline V gene (reference sequence). V lost 3 bases and J 0 bases, leaving 5 bases between the germline ends. CDR3 nucleotides: TGTGCCAGCAGCTTTTCGGTGAACACTGAAGCTTTCTTT. It codes for CASSFSVNTEAFF.